This T cell receptor beta chain was identified during a study of Graves' ophthalmopathy and Graves' hyperthyroidism. Amplifying from RNA transcripts, the study obtained TCR beta CDR3 regions. First-round RT-PCR with HTBI primers preceded a second-round multiplex PCR. TCRdb ran MiXCR on the multiplex PCR reads and lists one entry per CDR3 protein. The sample lists hundreds of thousands of distinct CDR3 sequences; roughly 40% were seen once. Germline assignment: CDR1 SGHTA and CDR2 FQGTGA. The CDR3 covers 14 residues. V was cut by 4 bases and J by 12 bases, with 22 bases left in between. Isolation of PBMCs was performed using 8 to 10 ml of fresh peripheral blood. Comments on this clonotype: Its antigen is unidentified.

Study-wide findings and caveats: The study's model predicted ophthalmopathy progression at 65% to 71% sensitivity and approximately 78% specificity.

The J gene is TRBJ2-7, the V gene TRBV7-3; D is perhaps TRBD1 (6 bases). This receptor was taken from an adult man with Graves' ophthalmopathy. Sequencing input: peripheral blood. CDR3 residues: CASSSHTRQDRSYF. CDR3 sequence (DNA): TGTGCCAGCAGCTCCCACACTAGACAAGACAGGTCGTACTTC. The full variable domain, with the rest looked up from reference TRBV7-3 and TRBJ2-7, is GAGVSQTPSNKVTEKGKYVELRCDPISGHTALYWYRQSLGQGPEFLIYFQGTGAADDSGLPNDRFFAVRPEGSVSTLKIQRTERGDSAVYLCASSSHTRQDRSYFGPGTRLTVT.